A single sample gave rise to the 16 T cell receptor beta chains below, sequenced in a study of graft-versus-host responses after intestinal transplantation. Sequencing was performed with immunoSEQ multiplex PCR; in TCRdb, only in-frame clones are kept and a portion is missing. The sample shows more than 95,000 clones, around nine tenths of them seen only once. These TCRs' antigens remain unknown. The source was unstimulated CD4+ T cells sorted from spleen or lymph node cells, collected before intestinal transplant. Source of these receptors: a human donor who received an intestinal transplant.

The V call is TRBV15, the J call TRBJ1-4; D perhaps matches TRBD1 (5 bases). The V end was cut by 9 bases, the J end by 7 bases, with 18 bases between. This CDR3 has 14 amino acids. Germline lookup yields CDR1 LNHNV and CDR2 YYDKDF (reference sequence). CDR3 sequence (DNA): TGTGCCACAGGGGAAGAGCAGTTGAGTGAAAAACTGTTTTTT. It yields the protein CATGEEQLSEKLFF.

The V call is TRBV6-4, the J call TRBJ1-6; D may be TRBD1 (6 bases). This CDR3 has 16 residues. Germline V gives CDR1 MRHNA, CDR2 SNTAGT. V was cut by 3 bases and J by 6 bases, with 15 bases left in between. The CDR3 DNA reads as TGTGCCAGCAGTGAAAACCCACAGGGCCCTAATTCACCCCTCCACTTT. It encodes CASSENPQGPNSPLHF.

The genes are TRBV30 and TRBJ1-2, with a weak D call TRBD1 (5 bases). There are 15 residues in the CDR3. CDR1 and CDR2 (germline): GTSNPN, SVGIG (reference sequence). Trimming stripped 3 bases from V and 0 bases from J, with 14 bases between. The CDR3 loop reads CAWRGQGGPNYGYTF. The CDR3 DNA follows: TGTGCCTGGAGGGGGCAGGGAGGGCCTAACTATGGCTACACCTTC.

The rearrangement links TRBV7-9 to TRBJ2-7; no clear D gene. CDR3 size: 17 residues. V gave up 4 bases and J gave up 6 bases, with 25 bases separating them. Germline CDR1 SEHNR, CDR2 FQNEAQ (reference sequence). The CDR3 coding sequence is TGTGCCAGCAGCTCAAATTACGGCGCGGAACGCCCCCTCGAGCAGTACTTC. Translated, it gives CASSSNYGAERPLEQYF.

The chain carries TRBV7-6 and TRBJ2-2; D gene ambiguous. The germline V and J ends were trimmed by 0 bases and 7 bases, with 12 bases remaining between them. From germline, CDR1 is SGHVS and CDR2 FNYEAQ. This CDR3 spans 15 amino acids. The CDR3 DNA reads TGTGCCAGCAGCTTAGCGCCCGAGCGTAGCGGGGAGCTGTTTTTT. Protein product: CASSLAPERSGELFF.

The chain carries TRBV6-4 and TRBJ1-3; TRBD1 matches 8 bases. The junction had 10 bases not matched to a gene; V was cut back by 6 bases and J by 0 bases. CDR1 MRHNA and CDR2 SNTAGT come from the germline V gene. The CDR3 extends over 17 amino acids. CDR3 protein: CASSPRDRHSSGNTIYF. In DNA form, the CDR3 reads TGTGCCAGCAGCCCCCGGGACAGGCATAGCTCTGGAAACACCATATATTTT.

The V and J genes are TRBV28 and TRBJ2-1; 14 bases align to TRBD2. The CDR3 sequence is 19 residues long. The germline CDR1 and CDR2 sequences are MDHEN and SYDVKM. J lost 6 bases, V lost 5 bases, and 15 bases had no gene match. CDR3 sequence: CASSAQLGTSGRKGNEQFF. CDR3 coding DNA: TGTGCCAGCAGTGCACAACTCGGGACTAGCGGGAGAAAAGGCAATGAGCAGTTCTTC.

For the CDR3, the DNA is TGTGCCAGCAGCTTAGACACCTACGAGCAGTACTTC. Encoded protein: CASSLDTYEQYF. The gene calls are TRBV7-8 and TRBJ2-7; D is ambiguous. Looked up from germline, CDR1 is SGHVS and CDR2 is FQNEAQ. The V gene lost 1 base and the J gene lost 2 bases, with 3 bases spanning the gap. The CDR3 has 12 amino acids.

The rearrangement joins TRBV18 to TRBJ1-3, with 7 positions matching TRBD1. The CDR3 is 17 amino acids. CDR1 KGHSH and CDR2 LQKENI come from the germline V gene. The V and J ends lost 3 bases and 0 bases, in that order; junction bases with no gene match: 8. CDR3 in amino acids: CASSPRQGSDSGNTIYF. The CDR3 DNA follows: TGTGCCAGCTCACCCCGACAGGGAAGTGACTCTGGAAACACCATATATTTT.

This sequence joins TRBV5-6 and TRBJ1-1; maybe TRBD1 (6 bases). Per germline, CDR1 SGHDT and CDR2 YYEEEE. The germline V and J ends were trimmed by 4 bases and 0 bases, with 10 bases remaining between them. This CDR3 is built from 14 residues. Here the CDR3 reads CASSPRGMNTEAFF. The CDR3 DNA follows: TGTGCCAGCAGCCCGAGGGGGATGAACACTGAAGCTTTCTTT.

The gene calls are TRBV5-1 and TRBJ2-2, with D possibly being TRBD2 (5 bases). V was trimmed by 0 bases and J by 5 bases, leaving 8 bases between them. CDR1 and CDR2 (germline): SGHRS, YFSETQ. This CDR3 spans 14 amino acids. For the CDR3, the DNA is TGCGCCAGCAGCTTGGTACGGGAAACCGGGGAGCTGTTTTTT. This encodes CASSLVRETGELFF.

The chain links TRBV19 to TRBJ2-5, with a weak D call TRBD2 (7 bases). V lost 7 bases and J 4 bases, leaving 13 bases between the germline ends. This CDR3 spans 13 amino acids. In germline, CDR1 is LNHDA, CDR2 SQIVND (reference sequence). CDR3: CASNRGAGETQYF. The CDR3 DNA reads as TGTGCCAGTAATCGGGGGGCAGGAGAGACCCAGTACTTC.

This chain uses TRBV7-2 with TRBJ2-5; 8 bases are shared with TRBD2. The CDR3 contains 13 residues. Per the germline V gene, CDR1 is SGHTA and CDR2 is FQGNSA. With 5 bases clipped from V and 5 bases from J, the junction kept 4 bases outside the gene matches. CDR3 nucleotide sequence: TGTGCCAGCAGCCCCCGGGGGGGGGAGACCCAGTACTTC. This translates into CASSPRGGETQYF. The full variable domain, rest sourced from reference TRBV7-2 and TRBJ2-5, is GAGVSQSPSNKVTEKGKDVELRCDPISGHTALYWYRQSLGQGLEFLIYFQGNSAPDKSGLPSDRFSAERTGGSVSTLTIQRTQQEDSAVYLCASSPRGGETQYFGPGTRLLVL.

This CDR3 reads CASSPNWRNEQFF. The DNA of the CDR3 is TGTGCCAGCAGCCCTAACTGGCGGAATGAGCAGTTCTTC. The chain recombines TRBV2 with TRBJ2-1; D remains unclear. Trimming shortened V by 6 bases and J by 7 bases, and 13 bases separated the two germline ends. Germline values: CDR1 SNHLY, CDR2 FYNNEI. This CDR3 comprises 13 residues.

DNA for the CDR3: TGCGCCAGCAGCTTTTCCTCTCGGGGGAACTATGGCTACACCTTC. This gives the protein CASSFSSRGNYGYTF. This chain uses TRBV5-1 with TRBJ1-2, with D perhaps TRBD1 (5 bases). V was cut by 2 bases and J by 2 bases, with 13 bases left in between. Germline V gives CDR1 SGHRS, CDR2 YFSETQ. This CDR3 has 15 residues.

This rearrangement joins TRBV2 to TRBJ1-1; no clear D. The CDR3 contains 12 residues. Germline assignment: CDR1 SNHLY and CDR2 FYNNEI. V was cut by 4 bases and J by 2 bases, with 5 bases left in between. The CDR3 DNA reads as TGTGCCAGCAGTGTGGCAAACACTGAAGCTTTCTTT. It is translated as CASSVANTEAFF.